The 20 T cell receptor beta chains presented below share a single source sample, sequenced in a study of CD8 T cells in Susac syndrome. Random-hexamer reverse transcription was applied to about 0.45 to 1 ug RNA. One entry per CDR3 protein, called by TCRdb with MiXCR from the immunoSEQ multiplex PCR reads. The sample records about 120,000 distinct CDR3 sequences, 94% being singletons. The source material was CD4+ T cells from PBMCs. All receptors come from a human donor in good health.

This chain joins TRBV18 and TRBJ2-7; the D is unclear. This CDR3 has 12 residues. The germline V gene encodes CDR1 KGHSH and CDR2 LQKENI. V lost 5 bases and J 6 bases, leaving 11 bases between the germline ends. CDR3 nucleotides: TGTGCCAGCTCATCGGACGTATCCGAGCAGTACTTC. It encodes CASSSDVSEQYF.

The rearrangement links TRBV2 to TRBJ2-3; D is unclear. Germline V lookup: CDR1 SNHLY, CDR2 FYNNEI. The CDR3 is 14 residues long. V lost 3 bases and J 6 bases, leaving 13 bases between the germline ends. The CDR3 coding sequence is TGTGCCAGCAGTGAGTCTAAGTCGGCGGATACGCAGTATTTT. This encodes CASSESKSADTQYF.

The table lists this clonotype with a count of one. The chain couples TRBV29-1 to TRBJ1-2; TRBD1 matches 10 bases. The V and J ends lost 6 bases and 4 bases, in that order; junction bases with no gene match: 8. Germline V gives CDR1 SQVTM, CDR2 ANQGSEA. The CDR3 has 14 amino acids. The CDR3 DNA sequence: TGCAGCGTGGACGACAGGGGGCTCGGCTATGGCTACACCTTC. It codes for CSVDDRGLGYGYTF. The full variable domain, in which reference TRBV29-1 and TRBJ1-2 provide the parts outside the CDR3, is SAVISQKPSRDICQRGTSLTIQCQVDSQVTMMFWYRQQPGQSLTLIATANQGSEATYESGFVIDKFPISRPNLTFSTLTVSNMSPEDSSIYLCSVDDRGLGYGYTFGSGTRLTVV.

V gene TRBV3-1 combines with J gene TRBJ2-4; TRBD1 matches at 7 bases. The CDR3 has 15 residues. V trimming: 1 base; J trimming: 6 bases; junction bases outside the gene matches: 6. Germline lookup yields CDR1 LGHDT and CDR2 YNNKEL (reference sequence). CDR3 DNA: TGTGCCAGCAGCCAAGTCCAAGGGGGCGGAAACATTCAGTACTTC. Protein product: CASSQVQGGGNIQYF. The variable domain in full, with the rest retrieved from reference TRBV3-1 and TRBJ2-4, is DTAVSQTPKYLVTQMGNDKSIKCEQNLGHDTMYWYKQDSKKFLKIMFSYNNKELIINETVPNRFSPKSPDKAHLNLHINSLELGDSAVYFCASSQVQGGGNIQYFGAGTRLSVL.

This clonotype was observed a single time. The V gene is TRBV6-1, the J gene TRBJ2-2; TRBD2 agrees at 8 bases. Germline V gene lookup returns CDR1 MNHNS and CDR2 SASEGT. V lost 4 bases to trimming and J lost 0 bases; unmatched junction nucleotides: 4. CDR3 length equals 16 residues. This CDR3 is CASSGAGLANTGELFF. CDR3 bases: TGTGCCAGCAGTGGAGCGGGACTAGCGAACACCGGGGAGCTGTTTTTT.

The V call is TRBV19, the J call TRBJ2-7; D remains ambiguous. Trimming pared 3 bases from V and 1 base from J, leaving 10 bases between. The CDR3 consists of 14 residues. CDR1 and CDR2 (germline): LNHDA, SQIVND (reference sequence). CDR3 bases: TGTGCCAGTAGTATTAGGACCGATTCCTACGAGCAGTACTTC. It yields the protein CASSIRTDSYEQYF.

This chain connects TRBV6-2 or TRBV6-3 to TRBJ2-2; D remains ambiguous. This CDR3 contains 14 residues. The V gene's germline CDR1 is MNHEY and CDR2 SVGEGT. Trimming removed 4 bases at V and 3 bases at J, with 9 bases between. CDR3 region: CASSLVLDTGELFF. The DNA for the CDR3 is TGTGCCAGCAGTTTAGTGCTAGACACCGGGGAGCTGTTTTTT.

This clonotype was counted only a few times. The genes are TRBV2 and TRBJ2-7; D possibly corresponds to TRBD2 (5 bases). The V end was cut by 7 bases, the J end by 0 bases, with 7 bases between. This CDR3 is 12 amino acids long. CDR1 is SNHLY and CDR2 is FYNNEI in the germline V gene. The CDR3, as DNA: TGTGCCAGCACCCGGGACTCCTACGAGCAGTACTTC. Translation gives CASTRDSYEQYF.

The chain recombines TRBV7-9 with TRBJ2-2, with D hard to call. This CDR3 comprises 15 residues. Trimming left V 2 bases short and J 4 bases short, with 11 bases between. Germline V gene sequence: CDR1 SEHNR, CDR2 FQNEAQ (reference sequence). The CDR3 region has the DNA TGTGCCAGCAGCTTATATGCGTCCTTCACCGGGGAGCTGTTTTTT. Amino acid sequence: CASSLYASFTGELFF.

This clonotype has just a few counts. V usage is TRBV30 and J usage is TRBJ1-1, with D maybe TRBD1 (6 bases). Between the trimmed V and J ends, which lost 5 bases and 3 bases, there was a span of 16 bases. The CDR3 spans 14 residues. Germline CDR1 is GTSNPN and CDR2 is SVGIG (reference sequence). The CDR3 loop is CAWGWGRGYTEAFF. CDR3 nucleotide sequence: TGTGCCTGGGGGTGGGGCAGGGGATACACTGAAGCTTTCTTT.

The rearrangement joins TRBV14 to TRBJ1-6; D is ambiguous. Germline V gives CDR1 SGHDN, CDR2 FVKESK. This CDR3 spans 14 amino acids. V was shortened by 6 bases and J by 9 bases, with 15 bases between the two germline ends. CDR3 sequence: CASSHLGFSSPLHF. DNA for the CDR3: TGTGCCAGCAGTCATCTTGGTTTTAGTTCACCCCTCCACTTT.

The CDR3 loop reads CASSVSGASGLGETQYF. CDR3 DNA sequence: TGTGCCAGCAGTGTTAGCGGGGCTAGCGGGCTCGGTGAGACCCAGTACTTC. This chain joins TRBV6-1 and TRBJ2-5, with 8 nucleotides matching TRBD2. This CDR3 contains 17 residues. Germline values: CDR1 MNHNS, CDR2 SASEGT. The trim removed 4 bases at V and 5 bases at J, leaving 15 bases unmatched.

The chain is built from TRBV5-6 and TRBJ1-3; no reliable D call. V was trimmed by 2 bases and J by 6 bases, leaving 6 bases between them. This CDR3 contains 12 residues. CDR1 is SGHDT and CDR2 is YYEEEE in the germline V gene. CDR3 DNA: TGTGCCAGCAGCTTCGCTGAAAACACCATATATTTT. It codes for CASSFAENTIYF.

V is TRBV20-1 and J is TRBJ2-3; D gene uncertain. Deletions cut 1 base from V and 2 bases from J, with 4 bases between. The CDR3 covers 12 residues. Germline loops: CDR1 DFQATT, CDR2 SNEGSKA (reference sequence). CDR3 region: CSARGDTDTQYF. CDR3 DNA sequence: TGCAGTGCTAGAGGGGACACAGATACGCAGTATTTT.

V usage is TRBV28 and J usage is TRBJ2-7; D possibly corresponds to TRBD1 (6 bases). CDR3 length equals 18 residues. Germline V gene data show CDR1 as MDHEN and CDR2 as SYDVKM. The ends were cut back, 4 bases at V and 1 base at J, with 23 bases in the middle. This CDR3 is CASSSMSPRDIASYEQYF. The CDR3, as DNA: TGTGCCAGCAGTTCGATGTCCCCCCGGGACATAGCTTCCTACGAGCAGTACTTC. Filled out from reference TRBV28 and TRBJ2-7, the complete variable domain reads DVKVTQSSRYLVKRTGEKVFLECVQDMDHENMFWYRQDPGLGLRLIYFSYDVKMKEKGDIPEGYSVSREKKERFSLILESASTNQTSMYLCASSSMSPRDIASYEQYFGPGTRLTVT.

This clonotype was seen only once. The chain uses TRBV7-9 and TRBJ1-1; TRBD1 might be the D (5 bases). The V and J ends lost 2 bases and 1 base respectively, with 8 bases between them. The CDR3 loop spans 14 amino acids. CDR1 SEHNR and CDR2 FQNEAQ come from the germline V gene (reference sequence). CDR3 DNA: TGTGCCAGCAGCTTAAGGGGATCGAACACTGAAGCTTTCTTT. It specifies CASSLRGSNTEAFF.

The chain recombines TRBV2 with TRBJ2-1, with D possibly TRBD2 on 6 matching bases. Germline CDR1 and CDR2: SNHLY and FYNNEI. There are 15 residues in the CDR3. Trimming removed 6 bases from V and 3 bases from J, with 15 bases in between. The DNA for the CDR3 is TGTGCCAGCAGAAAAGATAGCGGAGGCTACAATGAGCAGTTCTTC. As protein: CASRKDSGGYNEQFF.

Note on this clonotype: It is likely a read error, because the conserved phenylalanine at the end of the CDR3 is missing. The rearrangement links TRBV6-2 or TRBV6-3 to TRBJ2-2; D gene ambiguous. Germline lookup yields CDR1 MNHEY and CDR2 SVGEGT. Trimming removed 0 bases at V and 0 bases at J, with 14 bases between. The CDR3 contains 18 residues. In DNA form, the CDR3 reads TGTGCCAGCAGTTACTCGATGCACTCCCGCCCGAACACCGGGGAGCTGTTTCTT. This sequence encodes CASSYSMHSRPNTGELFL.

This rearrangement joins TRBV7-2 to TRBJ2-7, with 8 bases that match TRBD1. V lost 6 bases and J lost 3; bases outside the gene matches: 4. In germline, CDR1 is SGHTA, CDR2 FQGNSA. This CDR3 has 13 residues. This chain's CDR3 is CASRYTGGYEQYF. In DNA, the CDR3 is TGTGCCAGCAGATATACAGGGGGCTACGAGCAGTACTTC.

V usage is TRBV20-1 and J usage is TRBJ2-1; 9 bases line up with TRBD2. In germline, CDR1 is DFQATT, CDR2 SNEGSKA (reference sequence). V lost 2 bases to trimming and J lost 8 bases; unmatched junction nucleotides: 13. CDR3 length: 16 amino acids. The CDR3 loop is CSARLQRTSAFYEQFF. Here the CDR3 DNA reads TGCAGTGCTAGACTCCAGAGGACTAGCGCGTTTTATGAGCAGTTCTTC.